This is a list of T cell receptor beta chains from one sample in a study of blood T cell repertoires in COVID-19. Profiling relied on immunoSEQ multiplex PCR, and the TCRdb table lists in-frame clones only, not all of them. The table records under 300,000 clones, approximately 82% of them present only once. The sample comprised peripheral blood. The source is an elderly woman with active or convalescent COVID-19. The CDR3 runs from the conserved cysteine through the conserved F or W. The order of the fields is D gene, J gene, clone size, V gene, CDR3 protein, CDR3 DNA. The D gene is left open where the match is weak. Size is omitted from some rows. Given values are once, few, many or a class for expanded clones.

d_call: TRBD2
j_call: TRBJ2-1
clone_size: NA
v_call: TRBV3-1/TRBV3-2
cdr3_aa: CASSQVTSGLGGEQFF
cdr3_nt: TGTGCCAGCAGCCAAGTTACTAGCGGCCTTGGCGGGGAGCAGTTCTTC

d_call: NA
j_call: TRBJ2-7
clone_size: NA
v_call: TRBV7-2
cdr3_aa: CASSLTRASYEQYF
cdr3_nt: TGTGCCAGCAGCTTAACCCGAGCCTCCTACGAGCAGTACTTC

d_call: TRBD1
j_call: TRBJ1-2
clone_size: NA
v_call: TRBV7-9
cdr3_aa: CASARGTGYGYTF
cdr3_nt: TGTGCCAGCGCTCGTGGGACAGGATATGGCTACACCTTC

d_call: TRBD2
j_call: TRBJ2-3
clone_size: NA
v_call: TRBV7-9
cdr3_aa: CASSSNRLALTDTQYF
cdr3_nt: TGTGCCAGCAGCTCCAATCGACTAGCGTTAACCGATACGCAGTATTTT

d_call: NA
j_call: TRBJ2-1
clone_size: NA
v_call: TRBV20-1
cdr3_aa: CSASKGGNSERGQFF
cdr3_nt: TGCAGTGCTAGTAAAGGGGGAAATTCCGAGAGGGGGCAGTTCTTC

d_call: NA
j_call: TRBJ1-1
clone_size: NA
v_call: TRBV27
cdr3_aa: CASSHLTGGIEAFF
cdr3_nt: TGTGCCAGCAGCCACCTCACGGGGGGAATTGAAGCTTTCTTT

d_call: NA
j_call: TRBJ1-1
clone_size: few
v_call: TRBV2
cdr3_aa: CASTTEMNTEAFF
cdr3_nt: TGTGCCAGTACGACAGAGATGAACACTGAAGCTTTCTTT

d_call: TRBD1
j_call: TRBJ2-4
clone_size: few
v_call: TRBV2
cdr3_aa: CASSVEMAGTGAGYF
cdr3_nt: TGTGCCAGCAGTGTCGAGATGGCCGGGACAGGGGCCGGCTACTTC

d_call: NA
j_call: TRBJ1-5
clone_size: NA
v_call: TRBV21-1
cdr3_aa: CASNLTGTRGICNQPQHF
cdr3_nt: TGTGCCAGCAACTTGACAGGGACCCGGGGGATTTGCAATCAGCCCCAGCATTTT

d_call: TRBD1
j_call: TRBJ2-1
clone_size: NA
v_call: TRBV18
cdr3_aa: CASSADRVNEQFF
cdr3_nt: TGTGCCAGCTCAGCGGACAGGGTTAATGAGCAGTTCTTC

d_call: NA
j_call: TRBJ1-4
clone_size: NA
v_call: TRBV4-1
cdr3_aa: CASSQDRVTNEKLFF
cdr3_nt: TGCGCCAGCAGCCAAGATCGGGTAACTAATGAAAAACTGTTTTTT

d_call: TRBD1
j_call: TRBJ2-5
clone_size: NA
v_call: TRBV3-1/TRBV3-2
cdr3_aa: CASSPNSRRRSDRASQYF
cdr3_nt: TGTGCCAGCAGCCCCAATTCGCGGCGAAGATCGGACAGGGCTTCCCAGTACTTC

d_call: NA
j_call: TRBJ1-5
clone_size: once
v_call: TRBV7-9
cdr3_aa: CASSLDNYQPQHF
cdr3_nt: TGTGCCAGCAGCCTCGACAATTATCAGCCCCAGCATTTT

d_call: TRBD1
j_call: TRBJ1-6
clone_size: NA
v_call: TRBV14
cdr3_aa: CASSQTGEHSPLHF
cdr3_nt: TGTGCCAGCAGCCAGACAGGGGAACATTCACCCCTCCACTTT

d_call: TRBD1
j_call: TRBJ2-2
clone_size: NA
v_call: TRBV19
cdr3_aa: CASSTTGYTGELFF
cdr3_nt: TGTGCCAGTAGTACGACAGGGTACACCGGGGAGCTGTTTTTT

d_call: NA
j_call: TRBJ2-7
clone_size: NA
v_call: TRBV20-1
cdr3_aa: CSASYISYEQYF
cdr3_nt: TGCAGTGCTAGTTACATTTCCTACGAGCAGTACTTC

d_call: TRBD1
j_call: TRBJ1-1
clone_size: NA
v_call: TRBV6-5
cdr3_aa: CASHGQEIVAFF
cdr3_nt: TGTGCCAGCCACGGACAGGAGATTGTCGCTTTCTTT

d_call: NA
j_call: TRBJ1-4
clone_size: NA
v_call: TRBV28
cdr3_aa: CASSPPGVTNEKLFF
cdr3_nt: TGTGCCAGCAGTCCCCCGGGGGTCACTAATGAAAAACTGTTTTTT

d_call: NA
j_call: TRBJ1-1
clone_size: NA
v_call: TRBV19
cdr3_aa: CASSGGGSWNTEAFF
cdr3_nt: TGTGCCAGTAGTGGGGGGGGATCGTGGAACACTGAAGCTTTCTTT

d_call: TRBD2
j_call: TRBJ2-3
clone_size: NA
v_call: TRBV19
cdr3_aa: CASSPAGGRTDTQYF
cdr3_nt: TGTGCCAGTAGTCCGGCGGGGGGGAGGACAGATACGCAGTATTTT

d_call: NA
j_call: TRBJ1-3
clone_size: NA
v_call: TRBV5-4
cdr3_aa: CASSLGTFGNTIYF
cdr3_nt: TGTGCCAGCAGCTTAGGGACATTTGGAAACACCATATATTTT

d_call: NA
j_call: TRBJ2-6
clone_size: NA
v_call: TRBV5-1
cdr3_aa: CASSPRTVRLSGANVLTF
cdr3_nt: TGCGCCAGCAGCCCCAGGACAGTTCGCCTCTCTGGGGCCAACGTCCTGACTTTC

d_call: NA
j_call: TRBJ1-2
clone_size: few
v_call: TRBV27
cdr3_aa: CASSLRQSYGYTF
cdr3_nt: TGTGCCAGCAGTCTTCGACAGAGCTATGGCTACACCTTC

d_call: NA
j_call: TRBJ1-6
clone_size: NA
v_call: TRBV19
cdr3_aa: CASSTTGLNNSPLHF
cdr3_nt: TGTGCCAGTAGTACCACAGGGTTGAATAATTCACCCCTCCACTTT

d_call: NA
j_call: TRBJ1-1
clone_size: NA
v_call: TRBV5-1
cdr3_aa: CASSEGVTEAFF
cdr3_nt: TGCGCCAGCAGTGAGGGGGTGACTGAAGCTTTCTTT

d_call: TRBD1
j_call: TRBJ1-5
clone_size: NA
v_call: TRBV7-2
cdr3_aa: CASSGQGAIQPQHF
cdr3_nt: TGTGCCAGCAGCGGACAGGGGGCTATTCAGCCCCAGCATTTT

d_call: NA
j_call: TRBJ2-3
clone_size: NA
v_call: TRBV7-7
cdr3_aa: CASSLVQENPQYF
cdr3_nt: TGTGCTAGCAGCTTAGTCCAGGAAAATCCGCAGTATTTT

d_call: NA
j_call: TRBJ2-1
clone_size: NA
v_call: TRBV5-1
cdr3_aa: CASSLEQVYDEQFF
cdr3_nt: TGCGCCAGCAGCTTGGAACAGGTTTACGATGAGCAGTTCTTC

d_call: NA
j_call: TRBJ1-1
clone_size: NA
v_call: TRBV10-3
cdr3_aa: CAISDGQSEAFF
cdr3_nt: TGTGCCATCAGTGATGGACAGTCTGAAGCTTTCTTT

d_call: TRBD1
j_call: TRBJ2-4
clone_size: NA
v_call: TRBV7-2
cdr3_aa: CASATGTAKNIQYF
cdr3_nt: TGTGCCTCGGCTACCGGGACAGCAAAAAACATTCAGTACTTC

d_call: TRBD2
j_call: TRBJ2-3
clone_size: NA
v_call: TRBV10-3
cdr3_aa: CAIILTGLAGGSTDTQYF
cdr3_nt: TGTGCCATCATTTTAACCGGGCTAGCGGGAGGGAGCACAGATACGCAGTATTTT

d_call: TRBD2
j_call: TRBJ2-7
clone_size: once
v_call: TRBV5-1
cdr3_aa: CASSPQAGVFYEQYF
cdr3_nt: TGCGCCAGCAGCCCCCAAGCGGGAGTTTTCTACGAGCAGTACTTC

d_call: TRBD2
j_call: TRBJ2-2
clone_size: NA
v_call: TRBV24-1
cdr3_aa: CATSDPSSGGAHTGELFF
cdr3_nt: TGTGCCACCAGTGATCCCTCTAGCGGGGGGGCCCACACCGGGGAGCTGTTTTTT

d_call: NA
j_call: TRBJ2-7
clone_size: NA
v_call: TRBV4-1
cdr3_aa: CASSQDTGTYEQYF
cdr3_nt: TGCGCCAGCAGCCAAGATACAGGCACCTACGAGCAGTACTTC

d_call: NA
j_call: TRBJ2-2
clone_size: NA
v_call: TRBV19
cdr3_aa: CASSIPRVQGTGELFF
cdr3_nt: TGTGCCAGTAGTATCCCCCGGGTACAGGGTACGGGGGAGCTGTTTTTT

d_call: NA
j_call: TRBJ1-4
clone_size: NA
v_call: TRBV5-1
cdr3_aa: CASSRAGALRGANEKLFF
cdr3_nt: TGCGCCAGCAGCCGTGCTGGGGCCCTCCGCGGGGCTAATGAAAAACTGTTTTTT

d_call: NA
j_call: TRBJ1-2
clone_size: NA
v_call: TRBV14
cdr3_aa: CASSRLRDGYTF
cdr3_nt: TGTGCCAGCAGCCGTCTACGAGATGGCTACACCTTC

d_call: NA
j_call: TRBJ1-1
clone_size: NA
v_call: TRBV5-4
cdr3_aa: CASSPGSRQKNTEAFF
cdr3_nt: TGTGCCAGCAGCCCCGGGAGCAGGCAGAAGAACACTGAAGCTTTCTTT

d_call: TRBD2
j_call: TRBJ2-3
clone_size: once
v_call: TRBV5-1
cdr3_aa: CASSLGSSGSTDTQYF
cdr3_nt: TGCGCCAGCAGCTTGGGTTCTAGCGGGAGCACAGATACGCAGTATTTT

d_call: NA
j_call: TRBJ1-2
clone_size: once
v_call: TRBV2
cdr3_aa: CASSSWTAGGYTF
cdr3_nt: TGTGCCAGCAGTTCCTGGACAGCTGGTGGCTACACCTTC

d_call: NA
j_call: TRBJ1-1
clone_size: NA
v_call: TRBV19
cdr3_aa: CASSRGDILNTEAFF
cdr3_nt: TGTGCCAGTAGTCGTGGGGACATCCTGAACACTGAAGCTTTCTTT

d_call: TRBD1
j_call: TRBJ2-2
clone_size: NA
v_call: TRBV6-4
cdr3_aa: CASSAQGGNTGELFF
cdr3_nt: TGTGCCAGCAGTGCTCAAGGGGGCAACACCGGGGAGCTGTTTTTT